These 26 T cell receptor beta chains were sequenced from one sample in a study of blood T cell repertoires in COVID-19. Clones were sequenced by immunoSEQ multiplex PCR, and TCRdb holds only the in-frame ones, with some missing. The sample contains under 95,000 clones, approximately 87% of which appear only once. Input material: peripheral blood. These receptors were collected from a man older than 75 in a cohort sampled during active COVID-19.

V usage is TRBV14 and J usage is TRBJ2-7; no reliable D call. Deletions cut 4 bases from V and 1 base from J, with 14 bases between. CDR3 length: 15 residues. Germline CDR1 is SGHDN and CDR2 is FVKESK. In nucleotides, the CDR3 is TGTGCCAGCAGCCCCCGGGTAGCAACGTCCTACGAGCAGTACTTC. Its protein product is CASSPRVATSYEQYF.

This chain links TRBV10-3 with TRBJ1-4, with 9 bases aligning to TRBD1. This CDR3 contains 15 residues. V dropped 11 bases and J dropped 5; count of bases not matched to a gene: 12. CDR1 ENHRY and CDR2 SYGVKD come from the germline V gene. CDR3 nucleotides: TGTGCCGCCAATGCCGGGACAGGGATCAATGAAAAACTGTTTTTT. Protein sequence: CAANAGTGINEKLFF.

The chain employs TRBV6-2 or TRBV6-3 and TRBJ1-6; tentatively, D is TRBD1 (6 bases). The CDR3 totals 15 residues. CDR1 and CDR2 (germline): MNHEY, SVGEGT. Trimming shortened V by 2 bases and J by 8 bases, and 13 bases separated the two germline ends. The CDR3 here is CASSYRGGWDSPLHF. In nucleotides, the CDR3 is TGTGCCAGCAGTTACCGAGGGGGATGGGATTCACCCCTCCACTTT.

The chain joins TRBV18 to TRBJ2-4; 8 nucleotides line up with TRBD1. Per the germline V gene, CDR1 is KGHSH and CDR2 is LQKENI. V dropped 5 bases and J dropped 1; count of bases not matched to a gene: 7. This CDR3 comprises 16 residues. CDR3 region: CASSATGGMAKNIQYF. The DNA of the CDR3 is TGTGCCAGCTCAGCTACAGGGGGTATGGCCAAAAACATTCAGTACTTC.

The chain links TRBV4-3 to TRBJ2-1, with D unclear. CDR1 and CDR2 from the germline V gene are LGHNA and YSLEER. Trimming stripped 0 bases from V and 1 base from J, with 10 bases between. The CDR3 length is 16 residues. CDR3 bases: TGCGCCAGCAGCCAAGATCTTTCAGTTTCCTACAATGAGCAGTTCTTC. Residues: CASSQDLSVSYNEQFF.

This clone was seen a handful of times. V and J are TRBV11-2 and TRBJ2-7; 9 bases fit TRBD1. The J segment lost 6 bases and the V segment lost 5 bases, leaving 8 bases of the junction unmatched. CDR3 length equals 14 residues. CDR1 is SGHAT and CDR2 is FQNNGV in the germline V gene. The CDR3 protein is CASSGGTGKAEQYF. The CDR3 nucleotides are TGTGCCAGCAGCGGAGGGACAGGGAAGGCCGAGCAGTACTTC.

This clone came up a few times. The rearrangement joins TRBV6-5 to TRBJ2-7; tentatively, D is TRBD2 (5 bases). Germline CDR1 is MNHEY and CDR2 is SVGAGI. The CDR3 consists of 15 residues. Trimming removed 6 bases at V and 4 bases at J, with 19 bases between. CDR3 amino acids: CASRRGSGEYYEQYV. In DNA, the CDR3 is TGTGCCAGCAGGAGAGGGTCTGGAGAGTATTACGAGCAGTACGTC.

The J gene is TRBJ1-3, the V gene TRBV2; possibly TRBD1 for D (5 bases). The CDR3 has 14 amino acids. Looked up from germline, CDR1 is SNHLY and CDR2 is FYNNEI. The germline V and J ends were trimmed by 4 bases and 0 bases, with 7 bases remaining between them. CDR3 DNA: TGTGCCAGCAGTGTGGGGGGCTCTGGAAACACCATATATTTT. Translation gives CASSVGGSGNTIYF.

The gene calls are TRBV6-4 and TRBJ1-2; 8 bases match TRBD1. Germline values: CDR1 MRHNA, CDR2 SNTAGT. V gave up 7 bases and J gave up 7 bases; unmatched junction bases: 5. This CDR3 contains 12 residues. CDR3 in amino acids: CASTPDRAGYTF. CDR3 DNA: TGTGCCAGCACTCCGGACAGGGCTGGCTACACCTTC.

The rearrangement uses TRBV5-6 and TRBJ1-6; tentatively, D is TRBD1 (5 bases). Germline V gene sequence: CDR1 SGHDT, CDR2 YYEEEE. The CDR3 contains 16 residues. The V end was cut by 4 bases, the J end by 10 bases, with 21 bases between. The CDR3 loop reads CASSPHGGPKGSPLHF. The CDR3 region has the DNA TGTGCCAGCAGCCCCCATGGAGGGCCTAAGGGGTCACCCCTCCACTTT.

In its sample, this clone was seen a few times. This chain uses TRBV7-2 with TRBJ1-1; tentatively, D is TRBD1 (5 bases). The length of the CDR3 is 16 residues. Germline-derived CDR1 and CDR2 are SGHTA and FQGNSA. V lost 5 bases and J lost 10, with 26 bases in between. In DNA, the CDR3 is TGTGCCAGCAGCGTAGGGGAGTACGGGCCGCTCAAAGCAGCTTTCTTT. This sequence encodes CASSVGEYGPLKAAFF.

The chain couples TRBV4-3 to TRBJ2-7; 11 nucleotides align to TRBD2. The CDR3 runs 15 residues. Trimming cost V 3 bases and J 2 bases; bases outside gene matches: 3. Germline V lookup: CDR1 LGHNA, CDR2 YSLEER. The CDR3 nucleotides are TGCGCCAGCAGCCAGGGGACTAGCGGTACCTACGAGCAGTACTTC. It specifies CASSQGTSGTYEQYF.

This clone was recorded once. The J gene is TRBJ2-7, the V gene TRBV10-3; possibly TRBD1 for D (6 bases). CDR1 is ENHRY, CDR2 SYGVKD, per germline. The CDR3 contains 16 residues. V lost 7 bases and J 4 bases, leaving 23 bases between the germline ends. The CDR3 protein is CAITRRQGIGFYEQYV. CDR3 DNA: TGTGCCATCACCAGGCGCCAGGGGATAGGGTTTTACGAGCAGTACGTC.

This chain links TRBV24-1 with TRBJ2-3; D is undetermined. V was shortened by 5 bases and J by 0 bases, with 14 bases between the two germline ends. The CDR3 runs 16 residues. Germline assignment: CDR1 KGHDR and CDR2 SFDVKD. The CDR3 coding sequence is TGTGCCACCAGTGGGGCCGTCCACGCCAGCACAGATACGCAGTATTTT. Translating gives CATSGAVHASTDTQYF.

The V and J genes are TRBV9 and TRBJ2-1, with 9 bases fitting TRBD2. V shed 0 bases, J shed 8 bases, and the junction held 3 bases outside the gene matches. The germline gives CDR1 SGDLS, CDR2 YYNGEE. This CDR3 comprises 14 residues. The CDR3 coding sequence is TGTGCCAGCAGCGTAGGCGGGGGGGCTTATGAGCAGTTCTTC. Protein: CASSVGGGAYEQFF.

CDR3 DNA: TGTGCCAGCAGTTACAGCGGGGGCTACTACAATGAGCAGTTCTTC. It yields the protein CASSYSGGYYNEQFF. The chain carries TRBV6-5 and TRBJ2-1; 8 bases are a match to TRBD2. The CDR3 is 15 amino acids. Per germline, CDR1 MNHEY and CDR2 SVGAGI. V trimming: 2 bases; J trimming: 3 bases; junction bases outside the gene matches: 3.

V gene TRBV6-5 combines with J gene TRBJ1-6, with TRBD1 matching 7 bases. Germline CDR1 and CDR2: MNHEY and SVGAGI. The CDR3 has 13 amino acids. Trimming at V came to 8 bases and at J to 4 bases, leaving 2 bases not matched to a gene. DNA for the CDR3: TGTGCCAGCGGACAGGATTATAATTCACCCCTCCACTTT. The encoded protein is CASGQDYNSPLHF.

The chain has TRBV7-3 and TRBJ1-2; TRBD1 matches 9 bases. The V and J ends lost 5 bases and 4 bases, in that order; junction bases with no gene match: 2. The CDR3 is made up of 13 amino acids. CDR1 and CDR2 (germline): SGHTA, FQGTGA. The CDR3 DNA reads as TGTGCCAGCAGCCCGGACAGGGGCTATGGCTACACCTTC. This gives the protein CASSPDRGYGYTF.

The chain carries TRBV5-1 and TRBJ1-1, with D possibly TRBD1 on 5 matching bases. The CDR3 is 15 amino acids. Trimming removed 0 bases from V and 5 bases from J, with 14 bases in between. The germline V gene has CDR1 SGHRS and CDR2 YFSETQ. The DNA of the CDR3 is TGCGCCAGCAGCTTGGCACTGGGGCGGCAAACTGAAGCTTTCTTT. Translated, it gives CASSLALGRQTEAFF.

The chain uses TRBV28 and TRBJ1-2; no clear D gene. Germline lookup yields CDR1 MDHEN and CDR2 SYDVKM. V lost 2 bases and J 1 base, leaving 8 bases between the germline ends. The CDR3 consists of 14 residues. CDR3 DNA sequence: TGTGCCAGCAGTTTACGAGACAATAACTATGGCTACACCTTC. Its protein is CASSLRDNNYGYTF.

CDR3 protein: CATLVVWSSNQPQHF. In DNA, the CDR3 is TGTGCCACCCTAGTAGTGTGGTCTAGCAATCAGCCCCAGCATTTT. The chain joins TRBV19 to TRBJ1-5; D unclear. The CDR3 runs 15 residues. CDR1 and CDR2 (germline): LNHDA, SQIVND (reference sequence). The V end lost 10 bases, the J end lost 0 bases, and 16 bases lay between the germline ends.

This clone was observed once. The rearrangement links TRBV11-2 to TRBJ2-5; 7 bases fit TRBD2. CDR1 SGHAT and CDR2 FQNNGV come from the germline V gene. J gave up 4 bases and V 5 bases, and 4 bases lay outside the gene matches. CDR3 size: 13 residues. The CDR3: CASSQWGGETQYF. The CDR3 coding sequence is TGTGCCAGCAGCCAGTGGGGGGGAGAGACCCAGTACTTC.

This clone was detected once. J is TRBJ1-5 and V is TRBV6-5, with TRBD1 as a possible D gene (6 bases). The germline CDR1 and CDR2 sequences are MNHEY and SVGAGI. Between the trimmed V and J ends, which lost 2 bases and 9 bases, there was a span of 14 bases. This CDR3 has 14 amino acids. In DNA, the CDR3 is TGTGCCAGCAGTTACGGGATGGGACAAGGGCCCCAGCATTTT. It codes for CASSYGMGQGPQHF.

About this clone: The junction differs from germline at one of its ends, possibly a read error. This chain joins TRBV5-8 and TRBJ2-3; 7 nucleotides agree with TRBD1. Germline V gives CDR1 SGHTS, CDR2 YDEGEE. The CDR3 runs 15 residues. The DNA for the CDR3 is TGTGCCAGCAGTGGGGGACAGACCGGGACAGATATGCAGTATTTT. Protein: CASSGGQTGTDMQYF. Together with reference TRBV5-8 and TRBJ2-3, the CDR3 gives the full variable domain: EAGVTQSPTHLIKTRGQQATLRCSPISGHTSVYWYQQALGLGLQFLLWYDEGEERNRGNFPPRFSGRQFPNYSSELNVNALELEDSALYLCASSGGQTGTDMQYFGPGTRLTVL.

The genes are TRBV18 and TRBJ2-5, with D perhaps matching TRBD2 (6 bases). The CDR3 consists of 14 residues. Germline values: CDR1 KGHSH, CDR2 LQKENI. V lost 5 bases and J 4 bases, leaving 14 bases between the germline ends. As DNA, the CDR3 is TGTGCCAGCTCAACAGGACCCGGGGGAGAGACCCAGTACTTC. Its protein is CASSTGPGGETQYF.

This CDR3 reads CASSLPLSVAEITDTQYF. CDR3 nucleotide sequence: TGTGCCAGCAGCCTGCCGCTTTCGGTAGCGGAGATCACAGATACGCAGTATTTT. This chain links TRBV4-2 with TRBJ2-3; possibly TRBD2 for D (6 bases). Trimming stripped 4 bases from V and 2 bases from J, with 22 bases between. The CDR3 is 18 amino acids. CDR1 LGHNA and CDR2 YNFKEQ come from the germline V gene.